The clone carrying this T cell receptor (beta chain) appeared many times. TCRdb re-called the RT-PCR reads through MiXCR, storing one row per CDR3 protein. The data contain approximately 720,000 distinct CDR3 sequences, approximately 14% of them singletons. Germline V gives CDR1 LGHNA, CDR2 YSLEER. There are 15 residues in the CDR3. V gave up 2 bases and J gave up 9 bases, with 17 bases separating them. Sequencing input: memory CD4+ T cells from blood. The chain employs TRBV4-3 and TRBJ2-1; D perhaps matches TRBD2 (8 bases). This sequence was found in a female donor in good health, serving as a healthy control. For the CDR3, the DNA is TGCGCCAGCAGCCAAAATCCCGGGGGGGACAGTGAGCAGTTCTTC. It translates to CASSQNPGGDSEQFF.